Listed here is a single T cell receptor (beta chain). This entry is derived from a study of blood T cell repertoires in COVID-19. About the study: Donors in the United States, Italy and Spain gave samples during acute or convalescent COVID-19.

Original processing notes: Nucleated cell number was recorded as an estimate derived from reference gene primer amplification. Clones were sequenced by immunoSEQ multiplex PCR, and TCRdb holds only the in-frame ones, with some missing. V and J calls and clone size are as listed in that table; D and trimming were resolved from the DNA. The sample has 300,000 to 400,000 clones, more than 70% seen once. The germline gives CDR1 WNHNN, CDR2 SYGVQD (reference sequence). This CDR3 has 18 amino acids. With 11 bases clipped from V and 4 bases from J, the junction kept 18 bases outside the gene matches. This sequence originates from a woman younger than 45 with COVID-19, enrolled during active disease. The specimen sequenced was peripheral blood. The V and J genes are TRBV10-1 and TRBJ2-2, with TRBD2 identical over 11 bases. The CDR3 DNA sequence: TGCGCCGCCTCATACACGAGACTAGCGGGGATAGGCACCGGGGAGCTGTTTTTT. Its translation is CAASYTRLAGIGTGELFF.